These 17 T cell receptor beta chains were sequenced from one sample in a study of blood T cell repertoires in COVID-19. The protocol was immunoSEQ multiplex PCR, while the TCRdb copy is restricted to in-frame clones and leaves out a portion. In the table there are 220,000 or so clones, about 90% of which are singletons. Specimen: PBMCs or T cells enriched from blood (not recorded which). The receptors here all came from a man aged 45 to 65 who had been exposed to COVID-19.

This chain joins TRBV5-1 and TRBJ2-7, with D possibly TRBD2 on 6 matching bases. The CDR3 has 17 residues. V dropped 3 bases and J dropped 1 base, with 20 bases sitting between them. Germline V gene lookup returns CDR1 SGHRS and CDR2 YFSETQ. CDR3 DNA sequence: TGCGCCAGCAGCTCCCCTTTAGGGAGGCAACTTTCCTACGAGCAGTACTTC. Protein sequence: CASSSPLGRQLSYEQYF. The whole variable domain, remainder taken from reference TRBV5-1 and TRBJ2-7, is KAGVTQTPRYLIKTRGQQVTLSCSPISGHRSVSWYQQTPGQGLQFLFEYFSETQRNKGNFPGRFSGRQFSNSRSEMNVSTLELGDSALYLCASSSPLGRQLSYEQYFGPGTRLTVT.

The genes are TRBV7-9 and TRBJ2-1; TRBD2 matches at 13 bases. J gave up 7 bases and V 4 bases, and 7 bases lay outside the gene matches. Germline CDR1 SEHNR, CDR2 FQNEAQ (reference sequence). The CDR3 sequence is 16 residues long. The CDR3, as DNA: TGTGCCAGCAGCTCAGATCCGGGACTAGCGGGAAATGAGCAGTTCTTC. It encodes CASSSDPGLAGNEQFF. Full variable domain (remainder filled in from reference TRBV7-9 and TRBJ2-1): DTGVSQNPRHKITKRGQNVTFRCDPISEHNRLYWYRQTLGQGPEFLTYFQNEAQLEKSRLLSDRFSAERPKGSFSTLEIQRTEQGDSAMYLCASSSDPGLAGNEQFFGPGTRLTVL.

The sample holds one count of this clone. CDR3 sequence: CASSLLNVYPVTQYF. Written as DNA, the CDR3 is TGTGCCAGCAGCTTATTGAACGTCTACCCCGTTACGCAGTATTTT. The chain has TRBV7-2 and TRBJ2-3, with D unresolved. This CDR3 region has 15 residues. Trimming removed 2 bases at V and 8 bases at J, with 17 bases between. Germline V gene sequence: CDR1 SGHTA, CDR2 FQGNSA. Looking up the rest from reference TRBV7-2 and TRBJ2-3 gives the full variable domain: GAGVSQSPSNKVTEKGKDVELRCDPISGHTALYWYRQSLGQGLEFLIYFQGNSAPDKSGLPSDRFSAERTGGSVSTLTIQRTQQEDSAVYLCASSLLNVYPVTQYFGPGTRLTVL.

The chain couples TRBV18 to TRBJ2-7; a possible D gene is TRBD1 (6 bases). CDR3 size: 13 residues. CDR1 is KGHSH, CDR2 LQKENI, per germline. V gave up 5 bases and J gave up 2 bases, with 10 bases separating them. Here the CDR3 DNA reads TGTGCCAGCTCATCCACAGGGACCTACGAGCAGTACGTC. This codes for CASSSTGTYEQYV.

The chain uses TRBV10-3 and TRBJ2-7; 10 bases line up with TRBD1. Germline CDR1 and CDR2: ENHRY and SYGVKD. The CDR3 spans 14 residues. V gave up 7 bases and J gave up 1 base; unmatched junction bases: 4. CDR3 in DNA: TGTGCCATCAAAGGACAGGGGGGTTCCTACGAGCAGTACTTC. It is translated as CAIKGQGGSYEQYF.

The rearrangement joins TRBV18 to TRBJ2-7; 8 nucleotides match TRBD2. The V and J ends lost 2 bases and 3 bases, in that order; junction bases with no gene match: 12. Germline V gene lookup returns CDR1 KGHSH and CDR2 LQKENI. This CDR3 has 17 amino acids. CDR3 loop: CASSPIMGLGNLYEQYV. The CDR3 DNA follows: TGTGCCAGCTCACCAATCATGGGACTAGGGAACCTCTACGAGCAGTACGTC.

The V gene is TRBV6-1, the J gene TRBJ2-7; no clear D. In germline, CDR1 is MNHNS, CDR2 SASEGT. V lost 3 bases and J 3 bases, leaving 6 bases between the germline ends. This CDR3 is 12 amino acids long. CDR3 amino acids: CASSEYYYEQYV. The CDR3 DNA reads as TGTGCCAGCAGTGAGTACTACTACGAGCAGTACGTC.

The V call is TRBV18, the J call TRBJ1-1; D unclear. Trimming removed 4 bases from V and 7 bases from J, with 10 bases in between. The CDR3 covers 12 residues. The germline V gene encodes CDR1 KGHSH and CDR2 LQKENI. The DNA for the CDR3 is TGTGCCAGCTCACAGCGGGCGATTGAAGCTTTCTTT. Translated, it gives CASSQRAIEAFF.

This clone was seen only once. V and J are TRBV6-1 and TRBJ2-1, with D possibly TRBD2 on 7 matching bases. The V end lost 4 bases, the J end lost 8 bases, and 27 bases lay between the germline ends. The CDR3 covers 18 residues. Per the germline V gene, CDR1 is MNHNS and CDR2 is SASEGT. CDR3 in amino acids: CASSGWTGGASSSHEQFF. In nucleotides, the CDR3 is TGTGCCAGCAGTGGGTGGACGGGGGGCGCGTCATCCTCCCATGAGCAGTTCTTC.

The J gene is TRBJ2-3, the V gene TRBV5-1; 15 positions agree with TRBD2. With V trimmed by 4 bases and J by 8 bases, 14 bases remained unmatched. Germline V CDR1 and CDR2: SGHRS, YFSETQ. The CDR3 extends over 18 amino acids. Here the CDR3 DNA reads TGCGCCAGCAGCCTCGGCGGGACTAGCGGGGGGCGTAGAGCTACGCAGTATTTT. As protein: CASSLGGTSGGRRATQYF.

The rearrangement uses TRBV4-1 and TRBJ1-1; D not certain. CDR3 length equals 16 residues. Germline V CDR1 and CDR2: MGHRA, YSYEKL. Trimming shortened V by 2 bases and J by 0 bases, and 13 bases separated the two germline ends. In DNA, the CDR3 is TGCGCCAGCAGCCAATTGGGAGGCCATCTGAACACTGAAGCTTTCTTT. Amino acids: CASSQLGGHLNTEAFF.

This chain joins TRBV19 and TRBJ1-2, with D tentatively TRBD1 (5 bases). Deletions cut 7 bases from V and 8 bases from J, with 23 bases between. The CDR3 extends over 15 amino acids. Germline V gene sequence: CDR1 LNHDA, CDR2 SQIVND (reference sequence). DNA for the CDR3: TGTGCCAGTAAAACCCCTACCGCCAGGGTTAGGGGCTACACCTTC. This encodes CASKTPTARVRGYTF.

Only a few counts were recorded for this clone. This chain links TRBV3-1 (or the pseudogene TRBV3-2) with TRBJ2-7; tentatively, D is TRBD2 (6 bases). Germline-derived CDR1 and CDR2 are LGHDT and YNNKEL (reference sequence). Deletions cut 4 bases from V and 6 bases from J, with 10 bases between. The CDR3 has 12 residues. The CDR3 spells CASSLRDFEQYF. In DNA, the CDR3 is TGTGCCAGCAGCCTACGGGACTTCGAGCAGTACTTC.

This chain joins TRBV27 and TRBJ1-2, with 12 bases that match TRBD1. The CDR3 covers 16 residues. The V segment lost 9 bases and the J segment 3 bases; nucleotides outside the gene matches: 11. Looked up from germline, CDR1 is MNHEY and CDR2 is SMNVEV (reference sequence). The CDR3 sequence: CASSLGTGGADYGYTF. CDR3 bases: TGTGCCAGTTCCCTCGGGACAGGGGGCGCCGACTATGGCTACACCTTC.

The CDR3 reads CASSRGGENTGELFF. CDR3 bases: TGTGCCAGCAGTCGCGGGGGGGAGAACACCGGGGAGCTGTTTTTT. This chain uses TRBV28 with TRBJ2-2, with 9 bases matching TRBD2. The J segment lost 1 base and the V segment lost 5 bases, leaving 2 bases of the junction unmatched. Germline CDR1 and CDR2: MDHEN and SYDVKM. This CDR3 spans 15 amino acids.

The rearrangement joins TRBV21-1 to TRBJ2-7; TRBD1, the D gene given by the table, was not confirmed from the DNA. TRBV21-1 is a listed pseudogene. The CDR3 has 19 residues. CDR3 residues: CASSTALRAGTGGSYEQYV. In DNA form, the CDR3 reads TGTGCCAGCAGCACGGCCCTGAGAGCCGGGACAGGGGGCTCCTACGAGCAGTACGTC.

The chain has TRBV2 and TRBJ1-5; D is perhaps TRBD1 (6 bases). The CDR3 loop spans 16 amino acids. Germline-derived CDR1 and CDR2 are SNHLY and FYNNEI. V was clipped by 0 bases and J by 3 bases, with 12 bases between them. The CDR3 here is CASSEAGGGLNQPQHF. The DNA of the CDR3 is TGTGCCAGCAGTGAAGCGGGGGGGGGCCTCAATCAGCCCCAGCATTTT.